The sequence of this TCR beta chain was determined in a study of memory CD4+ T cells and cytomegalovirus serostatus. Across the study: Donors were healthy Belgian adults, several CMV seropositive and fewer than 30 seronegative. Study results and limitations: Suggested: most of the CMV-linked TCR signature lies in CD4+ memory cells. A US-trained random forest predicted CMV serostatus with median AUC 0.91.

This CDR3 spans 18 amino acids. Germline V gene data show CDR1 as MNHEY and CDR2 as SMNVEV (reference sequence). V was trimmed by 6 bases and J by 6 bases, leaving 27 bases between them. The sort gate was single viable CD3+CD4+CD8-CD45RO+ cells for memory CD4+ T cells. Method: immunoSEQ multiplex PCR; TCRdb's copy keeps in-frame clones and lacks some. The table has approximately 50,000 clones, 78% seen once. A note on this clone: The antigen remains unidentified.

The chain is built from TRBV27 and TRBJ2-1; possible D gene TRBD2, 6 bases. The specimen sequenced was memory CD4+ T cells from blood. The clonotype originates from an adult in good health and CMV-seronegative. The CDR3 loop reads CASRRTTPSSGNLNEQFF. The CDR3 DNA follows: TGTGCCAGCAGAAGAACTACCCCCAGTAGCGGAAACCTCAATGAGCAGTTCTTC.